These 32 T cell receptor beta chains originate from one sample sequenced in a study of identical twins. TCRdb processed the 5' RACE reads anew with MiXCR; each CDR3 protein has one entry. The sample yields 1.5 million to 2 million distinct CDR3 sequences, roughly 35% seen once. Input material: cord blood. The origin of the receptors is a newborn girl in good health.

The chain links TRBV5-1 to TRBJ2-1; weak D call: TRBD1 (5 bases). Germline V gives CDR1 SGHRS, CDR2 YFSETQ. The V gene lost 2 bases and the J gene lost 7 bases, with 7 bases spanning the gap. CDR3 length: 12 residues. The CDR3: CASSFNRNEQFF. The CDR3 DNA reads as TGCGCCAGCAGCTTTAACAGGAATGAGCAGTTCTTC.

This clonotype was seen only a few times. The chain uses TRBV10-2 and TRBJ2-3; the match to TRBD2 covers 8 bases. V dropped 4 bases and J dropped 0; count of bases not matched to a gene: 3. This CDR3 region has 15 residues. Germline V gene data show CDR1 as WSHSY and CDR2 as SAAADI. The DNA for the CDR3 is TGCGCCAGCAGTGTACTAGCGGAAAGCACAGATACGCAGTATTTT. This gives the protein CASSVLAESTDTQYF.

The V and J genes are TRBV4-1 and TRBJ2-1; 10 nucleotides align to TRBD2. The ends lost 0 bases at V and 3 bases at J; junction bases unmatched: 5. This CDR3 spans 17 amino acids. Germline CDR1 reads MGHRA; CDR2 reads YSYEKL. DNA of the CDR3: TGCGCCAGCAGCCAAGATCGGGTAGCGGGAGGCTACAATGAGCAGTTCTTC. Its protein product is CASSQDRVAGGYNEQFF.

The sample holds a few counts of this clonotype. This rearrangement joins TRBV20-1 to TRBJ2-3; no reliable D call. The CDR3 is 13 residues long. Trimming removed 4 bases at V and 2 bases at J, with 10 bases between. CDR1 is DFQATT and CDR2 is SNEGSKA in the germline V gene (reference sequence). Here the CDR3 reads CSAIHSLTDTQYF. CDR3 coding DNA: TGCAGTGCTATTCACAGCCTCACAGATACGCAGTATTTT.

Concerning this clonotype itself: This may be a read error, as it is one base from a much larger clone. CDR3 DNA sequence: TGTGCCAGCAGTTTATGGGCCAACAATGAGCAGTACTTC. It encodes CASSLWANNEQYF. This chain uses TRBV12-3 or TRBV12-4 with TRBJ2-5; D not certain. CDR3 length equals 13 residues. The V gene lost 2 bases and the J gene lost 11 bases, with 15 bases spanning the gap.

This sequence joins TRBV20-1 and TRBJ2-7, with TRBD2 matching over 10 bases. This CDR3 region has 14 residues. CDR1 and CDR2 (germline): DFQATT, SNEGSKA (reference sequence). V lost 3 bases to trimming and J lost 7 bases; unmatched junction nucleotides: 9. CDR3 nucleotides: TGCAGTGCTAGTAAACTAGCGGGAATGGATGAGCAGTACTTC. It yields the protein CSASKLAGMDEQYF.

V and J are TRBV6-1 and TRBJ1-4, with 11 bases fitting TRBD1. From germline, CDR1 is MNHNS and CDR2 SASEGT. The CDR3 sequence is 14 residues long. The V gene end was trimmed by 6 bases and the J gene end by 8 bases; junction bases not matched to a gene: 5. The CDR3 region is CASRKGTGGEKLFF. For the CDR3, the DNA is TGTGCCAGCAGAAAGGGGACAGGGGGAGAAAAACTGTTTTTT.

The CDR3 sequence: CASSKGQIYRETQYF. CDR3 DNA sequence: TGTGCCAGCAGCAAAGGACAGATTTACCGAGAGACCCAGTACTTC. The chain combines TRBV21-1 with TRBJ2-5; the D call in the table, TRBD1, was not verified against the DNA. TRBV21-1 is marked as a pseudogene. There are 15 residues in the CDR3.

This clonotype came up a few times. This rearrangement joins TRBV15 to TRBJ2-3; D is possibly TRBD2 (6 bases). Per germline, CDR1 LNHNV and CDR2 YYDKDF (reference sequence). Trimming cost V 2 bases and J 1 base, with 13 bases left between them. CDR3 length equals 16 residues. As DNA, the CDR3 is TGTGCCACCAGCAGACTAGCATGGGGGGGCACAGATACGCAGTATTTT. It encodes CATSRLAWGGTDTQYF.

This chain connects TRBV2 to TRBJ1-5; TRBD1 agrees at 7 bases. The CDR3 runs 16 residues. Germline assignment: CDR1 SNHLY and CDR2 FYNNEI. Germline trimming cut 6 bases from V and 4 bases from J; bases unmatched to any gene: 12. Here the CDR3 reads CASRARQGLDNQPQHF. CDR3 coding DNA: TGTGCCAGCAGAGCACGACAGGGCTTGGATAATCAGCCCCAGCATTTT.

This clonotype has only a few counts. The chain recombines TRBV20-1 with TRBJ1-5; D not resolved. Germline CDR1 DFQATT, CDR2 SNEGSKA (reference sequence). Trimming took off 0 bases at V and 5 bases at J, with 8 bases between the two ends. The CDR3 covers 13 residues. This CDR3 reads CSARDPRYQPQHF. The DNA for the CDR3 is TGCAGTGCTAGAGATCCCAGGTATCAGCCCCAGCATTTT.

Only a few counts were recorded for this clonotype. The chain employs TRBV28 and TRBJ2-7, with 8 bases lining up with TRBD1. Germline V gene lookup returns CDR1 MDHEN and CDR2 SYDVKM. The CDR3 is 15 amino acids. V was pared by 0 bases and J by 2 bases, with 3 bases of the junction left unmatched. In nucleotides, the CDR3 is TGTGCCAGCAGTTTATGGGGACAGGTTACCTACGAGCAGTACTTC. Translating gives CASSLWGQVTYEQYF.

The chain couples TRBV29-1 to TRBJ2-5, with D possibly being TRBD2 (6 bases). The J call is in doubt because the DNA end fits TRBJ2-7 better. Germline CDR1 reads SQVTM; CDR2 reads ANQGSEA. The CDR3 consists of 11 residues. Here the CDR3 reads CSVWRGLEQYF. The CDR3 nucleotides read TGCAGCGTTTGGAGGGGACTCGAGCAGTACTTC.

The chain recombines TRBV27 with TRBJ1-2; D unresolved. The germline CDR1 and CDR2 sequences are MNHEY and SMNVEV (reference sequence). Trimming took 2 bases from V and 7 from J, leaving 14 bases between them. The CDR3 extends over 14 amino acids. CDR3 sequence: CASSLAESSPGYTF. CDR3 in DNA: TGTGCCAGCAGTTTAGCTGAGTCTTCGCCTGGCTACACCTTC.

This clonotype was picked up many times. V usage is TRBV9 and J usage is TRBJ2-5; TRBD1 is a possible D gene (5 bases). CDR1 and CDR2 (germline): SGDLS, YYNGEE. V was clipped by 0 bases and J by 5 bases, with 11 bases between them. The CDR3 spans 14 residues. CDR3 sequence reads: CASSVGWGSETQYF. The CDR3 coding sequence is TGTGCCAGCAGCGTAGGATGGGGCTCGGAGACCCAGTACTTC.

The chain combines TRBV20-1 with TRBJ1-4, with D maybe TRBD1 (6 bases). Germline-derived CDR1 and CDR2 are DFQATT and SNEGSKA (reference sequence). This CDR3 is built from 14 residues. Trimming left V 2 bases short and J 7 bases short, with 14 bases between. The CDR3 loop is CSARRGQGSEKLFF. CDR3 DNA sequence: TGCAGTGCTAGACGGGGGCAGGGAAGTGAAAAACTGTTTTTT.

The CDR3, as DNA: TGTGCCAGCAGGGGGTCCGGAGAGACCCAGTACTTC. Its protein is CASRGSGETQYF. The chain employs TRBV2 and TRBJ2-5; D is uncertain. There are 12 residues in the CDR3. V dropped 6 bases and J dropped 4 bases, with 9 bases sitting between them. CDR1 and CDR2 from the germline V gene are SNHLY and FYNNEI.

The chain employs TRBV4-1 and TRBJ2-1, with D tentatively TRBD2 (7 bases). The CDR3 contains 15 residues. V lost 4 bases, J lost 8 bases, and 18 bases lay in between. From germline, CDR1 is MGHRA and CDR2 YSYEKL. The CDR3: CASSPLTGGPHEQFF. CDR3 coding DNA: TGCGCCAGCAGCCCTCTGACGGGGGGCCCCCATGAGCAGTTCTTC.

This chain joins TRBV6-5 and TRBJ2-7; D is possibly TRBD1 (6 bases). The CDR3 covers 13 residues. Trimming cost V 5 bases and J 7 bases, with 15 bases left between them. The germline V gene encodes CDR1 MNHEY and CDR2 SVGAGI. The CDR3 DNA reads TGTGCCAGCAGTCTCGGACAGAGTAAGGAGCAGTACTTC. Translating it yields CASSLGQSKEQYF.

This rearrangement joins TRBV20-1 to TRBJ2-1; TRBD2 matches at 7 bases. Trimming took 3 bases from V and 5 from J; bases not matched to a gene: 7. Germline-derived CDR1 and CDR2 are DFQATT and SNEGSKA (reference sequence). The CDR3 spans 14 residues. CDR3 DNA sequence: TGCAGTGCTAGTTTGGCGGGGGTTGACAATGAGCAGTTCTTC. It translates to CSASLAGVDNEQFF.

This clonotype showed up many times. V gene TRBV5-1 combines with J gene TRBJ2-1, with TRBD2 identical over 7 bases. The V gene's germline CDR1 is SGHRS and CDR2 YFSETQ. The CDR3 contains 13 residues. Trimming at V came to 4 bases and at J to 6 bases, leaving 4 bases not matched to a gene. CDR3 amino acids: CASSPSGRNEQFF. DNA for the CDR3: TGCGCCAGCAGCCCTAGCGGACGCAATGAGCAGTTCTTC.

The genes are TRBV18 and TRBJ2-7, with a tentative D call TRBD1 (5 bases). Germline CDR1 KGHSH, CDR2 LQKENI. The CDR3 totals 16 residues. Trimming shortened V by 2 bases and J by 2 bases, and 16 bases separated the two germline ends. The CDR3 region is CASSPGMPGKAYEQYF. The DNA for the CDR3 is TGTGCCAGCTCACCAGGGATGCCAGGGAAGGCCTACGAGCAGTACTTC.

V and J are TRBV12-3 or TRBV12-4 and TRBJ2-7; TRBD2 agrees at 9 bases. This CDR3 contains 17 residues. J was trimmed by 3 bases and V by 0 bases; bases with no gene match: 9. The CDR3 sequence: CASSLARLAGVNYEQYF. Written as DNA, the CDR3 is TGTGCCAGCAGTTTAGCGCGGTTAGCGGGAGTTAACTACGAGCAGTACTTC.

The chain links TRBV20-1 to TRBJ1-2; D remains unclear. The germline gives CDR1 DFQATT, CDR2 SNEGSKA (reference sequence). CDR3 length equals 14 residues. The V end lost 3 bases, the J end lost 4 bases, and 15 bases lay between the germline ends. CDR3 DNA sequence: TGCAGTGCTAGTAGGCAGGTCGTAAGCTATGGCTACACCTTC. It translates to CSASRQVVSYGYTF.

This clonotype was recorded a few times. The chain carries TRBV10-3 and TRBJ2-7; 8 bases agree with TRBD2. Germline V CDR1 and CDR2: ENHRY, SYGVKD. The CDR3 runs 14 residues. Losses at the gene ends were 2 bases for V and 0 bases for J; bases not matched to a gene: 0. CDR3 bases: TGTGCCATCAGTGAGGGGACTAGCTCCTACGAGCAGTACTTC. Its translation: CAISEGTSSYEQYF.

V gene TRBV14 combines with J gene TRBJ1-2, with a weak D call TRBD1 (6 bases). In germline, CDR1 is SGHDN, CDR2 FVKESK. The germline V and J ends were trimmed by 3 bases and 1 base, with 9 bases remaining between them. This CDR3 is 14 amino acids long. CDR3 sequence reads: CASSQTGFNYGYTF. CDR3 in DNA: TGTGCCAGCAGCCAGACAGGTTTTAACTATGGCTACACCTTC.

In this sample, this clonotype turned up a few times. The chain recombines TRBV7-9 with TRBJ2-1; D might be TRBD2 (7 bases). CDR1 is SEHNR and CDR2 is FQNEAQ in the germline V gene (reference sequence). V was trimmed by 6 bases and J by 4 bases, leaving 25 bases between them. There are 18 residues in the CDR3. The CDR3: CASRPGVRGLAEYNEQFF. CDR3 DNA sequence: TGTGCCAGCAGGCCAGGTGTCCGGGGGCTAGCGGAATACAATGAGCAGTTCTTC.

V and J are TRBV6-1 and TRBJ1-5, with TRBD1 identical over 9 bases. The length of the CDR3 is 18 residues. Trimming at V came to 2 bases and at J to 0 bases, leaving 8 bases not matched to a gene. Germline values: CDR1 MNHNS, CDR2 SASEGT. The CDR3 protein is CASSEYDRGWNSNQPQHF. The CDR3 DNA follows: TGTGCCAGCAGTGAATATGACAGGGGGTGGAATAGCAATCAGCCCCAGCATTTT.

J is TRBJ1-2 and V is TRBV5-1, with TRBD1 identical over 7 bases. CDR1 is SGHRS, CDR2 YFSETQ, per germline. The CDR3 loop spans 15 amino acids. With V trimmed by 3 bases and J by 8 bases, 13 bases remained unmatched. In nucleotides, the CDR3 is TGCGCCAGCAGCTCGTCCGGGACAGATTTCCGAGGCTACACCTTC. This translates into CASSSSGTDFRGYTF. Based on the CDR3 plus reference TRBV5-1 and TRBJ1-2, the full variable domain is KAGVTQTPRYLIKTRGQQVTLSCSPISGHRSVSWYQQTPGQGLQFLFEYFSETQRNKGNFPGRFSGRQFSNSRSEMNVSTLELGDSALYLCASSSSGTDFRGYTFGSGTRLTVV.

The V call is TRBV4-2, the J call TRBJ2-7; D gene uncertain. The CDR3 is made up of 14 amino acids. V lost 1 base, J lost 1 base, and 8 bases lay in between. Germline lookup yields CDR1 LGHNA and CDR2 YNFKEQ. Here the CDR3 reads CASSQVVSSYEQYF. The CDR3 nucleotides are TGTGCCAGCAGCCAAGTCGTCTCGTCCTACGAGCAGTACTTC.

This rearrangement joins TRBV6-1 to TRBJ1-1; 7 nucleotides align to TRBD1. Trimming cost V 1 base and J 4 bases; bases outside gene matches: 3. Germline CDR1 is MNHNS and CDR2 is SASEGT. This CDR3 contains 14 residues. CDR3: CASSEGTGLTEAFF. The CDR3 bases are TGTGCCAGCAGTGAAGGGACAGGACTCACTGAAGCTTTCTTT.

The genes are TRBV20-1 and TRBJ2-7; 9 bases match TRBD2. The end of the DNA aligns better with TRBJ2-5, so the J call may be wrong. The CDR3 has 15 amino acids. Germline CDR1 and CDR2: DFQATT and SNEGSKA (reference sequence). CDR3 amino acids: CSAGRLAEDQETQYF. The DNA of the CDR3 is TGCAGTGCTGGAAGACTAGCGGAGGACCAAGAGACCCAGTACTTC.